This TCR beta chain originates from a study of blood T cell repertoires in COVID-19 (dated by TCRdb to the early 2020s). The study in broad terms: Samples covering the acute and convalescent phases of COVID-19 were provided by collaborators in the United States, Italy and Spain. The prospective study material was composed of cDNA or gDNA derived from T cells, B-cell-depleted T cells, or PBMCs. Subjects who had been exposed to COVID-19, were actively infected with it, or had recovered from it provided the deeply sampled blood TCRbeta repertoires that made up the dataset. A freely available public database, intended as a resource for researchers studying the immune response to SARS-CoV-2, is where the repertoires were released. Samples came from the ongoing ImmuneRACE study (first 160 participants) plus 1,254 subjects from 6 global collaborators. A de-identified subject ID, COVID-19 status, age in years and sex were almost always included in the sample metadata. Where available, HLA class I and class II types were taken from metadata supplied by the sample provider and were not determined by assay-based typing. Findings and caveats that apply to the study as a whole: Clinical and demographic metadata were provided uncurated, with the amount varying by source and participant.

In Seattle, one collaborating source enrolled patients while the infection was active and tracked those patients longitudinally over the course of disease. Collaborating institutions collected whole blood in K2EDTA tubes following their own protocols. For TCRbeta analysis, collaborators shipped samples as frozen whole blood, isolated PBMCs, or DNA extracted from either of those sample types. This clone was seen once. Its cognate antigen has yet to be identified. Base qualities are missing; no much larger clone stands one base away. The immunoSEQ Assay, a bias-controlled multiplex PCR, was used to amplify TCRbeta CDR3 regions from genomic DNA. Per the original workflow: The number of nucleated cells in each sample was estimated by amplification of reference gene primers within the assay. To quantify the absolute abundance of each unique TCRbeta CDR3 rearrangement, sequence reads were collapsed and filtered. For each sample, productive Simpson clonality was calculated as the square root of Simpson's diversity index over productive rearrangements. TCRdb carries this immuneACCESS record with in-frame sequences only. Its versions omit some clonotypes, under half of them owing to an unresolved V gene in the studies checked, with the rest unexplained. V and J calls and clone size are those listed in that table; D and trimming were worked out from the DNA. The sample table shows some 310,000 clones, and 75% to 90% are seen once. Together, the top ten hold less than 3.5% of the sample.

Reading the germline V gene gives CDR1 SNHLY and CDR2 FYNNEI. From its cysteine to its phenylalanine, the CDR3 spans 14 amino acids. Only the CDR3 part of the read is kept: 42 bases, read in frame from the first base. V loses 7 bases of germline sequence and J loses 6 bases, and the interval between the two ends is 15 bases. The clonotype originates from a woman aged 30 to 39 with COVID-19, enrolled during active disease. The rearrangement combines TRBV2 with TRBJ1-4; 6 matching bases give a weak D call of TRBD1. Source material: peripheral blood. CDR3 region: CASNLRGGDEKLFF. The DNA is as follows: TGTGCCAGCAACCTTCGAGGGGGAGATGAAAAACTGTTTTTT.